The clone carrying this TCR beta chain was recorded only once. The data are from a study of technical replicates of blood from a handful of donors. The protocol was immunoSEQ multiplex PCR, while the TCRdb copy is restricted to in-frame clones and leaves out a portion. The data contain 79,000 or so clones, 93% of them seen just once; the ten biggest clones take up about 0.36%. The V gene's germline CDR1 is SGHNT and CDR2 YENEEA. V shed 7 bases, J shed 4 bases, and the junction held 3 bases outside the gene matches. CDR3 length: 12 residues. The chain uses TRBV11-3 and TRBJ1-2; 7 positions agree with TRBD1. The TCR originated in a human donor in good health. The sequencing input was T cells isolated from PBMCs. The CDR3 is CASTNRGYGYTF. The DNA of the CDR3 is TGTGCCAGCACTAACAGGGGCTATGGCTACACCTTC. Looking up the rest from reference TRBV11-3 and TRBJ1-2 gives the full variable domain: EAGVVQSPRYKIIEKKQPVAFWCNPISGHNTLYWYLQNLGQGPELLIRYENEEAVDDSQLPKDRFSAERLKGVDSTLKIQPAELGDSAVYLCASTNRGYGYTFGSGTRLTVV.